This T cell receptor beta chain appears in the sequencing data of a study of patients and donors after allogeneic stem cell transplantation. TCRdb reanalysed the RT-PCR reads using MiXCR and keeps one entry per CDR3 protein. This sample has about 110,000 distinct CDR3 sequences, with roughly 35% found just once. This CDR3 is 17 amino acids long. The germline V and J ends were trimmed by 0 bases and 5 bases, with 18 bases remaining between them. Germline lookup yields CDR1 SGHRS and CDR2 YFSETQ. Sequenced input: blood, either unsorted or a sorted T cell fraction (not recorded which). This receptor was identified in a human donor who was either an allogeneic HSCT recipient or a stem cell or donor lymphocyte infusion donor (not recorded which). It is not recorded whose cells these are; they may come from a transplant donor. The V call is TRBV5-1, the J call TRBJ2-1; the D gene could be TRBD1 or TRBD2 (5 bases each). This chain's CDR3 is CASSLGVGRSGHNEQFF. In DNA, the CDR3 is TGCGCCAGCAGCTTGGGGGTAGGCAGGTCGGGGCACAATGAGCAGTTCTTC.